This entry lists 31 T cell receptor beta chains sequenced from one sample in a study of shared clonotypes between healthy human individuals (TCRdb year 2020). CD8 naive samples were CD45RO-negative cells positively selected for CCR7, giving a CD45RA+CCR7+ population that excluded TemRA cells. Receptors were amplified or captured by the immunoSEQ multiplex PCR assay. The immuneACCESS repertoire file appears here via TCRdb, limited to in-frame rearrangements. These files lack a portion of the clones; in checked studies, under half of the deficit traces to unresolved V genes, and the cause of the others is not known. The sample data list about 1,900,000 clones, and approximately 95% of these were observed just once. The ten top clones hold less than 1.5% of the sample. Sequenced input: naive CD8+ T cells sorted from blood. The cell subset or site label, as the study defines it: CD45RA+CCR7+. The receptors stem from a man aged 18 to 30 in good health.

The chain has TRBV19 and TRBJ2-6; D is perhaps TRBD1 (6 bases). The CDR3 extends over 18 amino acids. Germline CDR1 is LNHDA and CDR2 is SQIVND (reference sequence). V was pared by 7 bases and J by 0 bases, with 19 bases between. The CDR3 loop reads CASTPYRGQHSGANVLTF. Here the CDR3 DNA reads TGTGCCAGTACTCCTTATAGAGGACAGCACTCTGGGGCCAACGTCCTGACTTTC.

Points on this clone: Other DNA sequences in the sample encode the same CDR3. This chain joins TRBV13 and TRBJ1-1; D may be TRBD1 (6 bases). This CDR3 has 12 residues. V was shortened by 2 bases and J by 5 bases, with 6 bases between the two germline ends. From germline, CDR1 is PRHDT and CDR2 FYEKMQ (reference sequence). CDR3 bases: TGTGCCAGCAGCTTAACAGGGACTGAAGCTTTCTTT. Its protein product is CASSLTGTEAFF.

Notes on this clone: Other DNA sequences in this specimen translate into the identical CDR3. This sequence joins TRBV7-9 and TRBJ2-7; a weak D match, TRBD1 (6 bases). Trimming took 5 bases from V and 1 from J, leaving 9 bases between them. This CDR3 is built from 13 residues. Per the germline V gene, CDR1 is SEHNR and CDR2 is FQNEAQ (reference sequence). CDR3 protein: CASSRTDSYEQYF. As DNA, the CDR3 is TGTGCCAGCAGCCGGACAGATTCCTACGAGCAGTACTTC.

The rearrangement joins TRBV4-2 to TRBJ2-3, with 9 bases aligning to TRBD1. This CDR3 contains 16 residues. V gave up 4 bases and J gave up 1 base; unmatched junction bases: 6. Looked up from germline, CDR1 is LGHNA and CDR2 is YNFKEQ. In DNA form, the CDR3 reads TGTGCCAGCAGCCTCCCCTGGACAGGGGGCACAGATACGCAGTATTTT. Amino acid sequence: CASSLPWTGGTDTQYF.

This chain links TRBV7-3 with TRBJ1-5, with a weak D call TRBD1 (6 bases). The CDR3 contains 15 residues. The germline V gene encodes CDR1 SGHTA and CDR2 FQGTGA. Trimming removed 2 bases from V and 4 bases from J, with 12 bases in between. The CDR3 protein is CASSLFGGANQPQHF. Here the CDR3 DNA reads TGTGCCAGCAGCTTATTCGGGGGCGCAAATCAGCCCCAGCATTTT.

The chain uses TRBV30 and TRBJ2-7, with a weak D call TRBD2 (5 bases). Germline CDR1 and CDR2: GTSNPN and SVGIG (reference sequence). Between the trimmed V and J ends, which lost 3 bases and 5 bases, there was a span of 11 bases. The length of the CDR3 is 12 residues. The CDR3 coding sequence is TGTGCCTGGAGCTCCACCGGGGACGAGCAGTACTTC. Residues: CAWSSTGDEQYF.

The chain links TRBV10-2 to TRBJ2-3; D may be TRBD1 (5 bases). CDR1 is WSHSY, CDR2 SAAADI, per germline. Deletions cut 3 bases from V and 0 bases from J, with 10 bases between. This CDR3 has 15 residues. CDR3 sequence: CASSEGRESTDTQYF. CDR3 nucleotide sequence: TGCGCCAGCAGTGAAGGCAGGGAAAGCACAGATACGCAGTATTTT.

The rearrangement links TRBV5-4 to TRBJ1-2; 10 bases are shared with TRBD1. Per the germline V gene, CDR1 is SGHNT and CDR2 is YYREEE (reference sequence). V was pared by 0 bases and J by 5 bases, with 10 bases of the junction left unmatched. The CDR3 spans 17 residues. CDR3 sequence (DNA): TGTGCCAGCAGCTTGGGGGGGACAGGGGATTTTGCTTATGGCTACACCTTC. It encodes CASSLGGTGDFAYGYTF. Full variable domain (rest looked up from reference TRBV5-4 and TRBJ1-2): ETGVTQSPTHLIKTRGQQVTLRCSSQSGHNTVSWYQQALGQGPQFIFQYYREEENGRGNFPPRFSGLQFPNYSSELNVNALELDDSALYLCASSLGGTGDFAYGYTFGSGTRLTVV.

The J gene is TRBJ1-2, the V gene TRBV4-3; 10 positions match TRBD1. V shed 1 base and J 8 bases; nucleotides not matched to a gene: 7. CDR3 length equals 15 residues. The germline V gene encodes CDR1 LGHNA and CDR2 YSLEER. The CDR3 DNA reads as TGCGCCAGCAGCCAAGTGACAGGGGGCGAGGGAGGCTACACCTTC. Translated, it gives CASSQVTGGEGGYTF.

V is TRBV10-3 and J is TRBJ1-1; tentative D call: TRBD1 (5 bases). This CDR3 is built from 13 residues. CDR1 and CDR2 from the germline V gene are ENHRY and SYGVKD. Trimming removed 11 bases from V and 4 bases from J, with 17 bases in between. The CDR3 spells CAAREGSGTEAFF. Written as DNA, the CDR3 is TGTGCCGCCAGGGAGGGTAGCGGCACTGAAGCTTTCTTT.

The rearrangement joins TRBV11-2 to TRBJ1-2; D unclear. V lost 5 bases to trimming and J lost 3 bases, with 16 bases between them. There are 15 residues in the CDR3. CDR1 SGHAT and CDR2 FQNNGV come from the germline V gene. As DNA, the CDR3 is TGTGCCAGCAGCCAAGCGGCGGACTCCTACTATGGCTACACCTTC. Translating it yields CASSQAADSYYGYTF.

CDR3 bases: TGTGCCAGCACCCAGGGGACGGGTCAGCCCCAGCATTTT. This encodes CASTQGTGQPQHF. J is TRBJ1-5 and V is TRBV6-6; D is perhaps TRBD1 (6 bases). This CDR3 contains 13 residues. V was shortened by 7 bases and J by 6 bases, with 13 bases between the two germline ends. CDR1 is MNHNY, CDR2 SVGAGI, per germline (reference sequence).

Comments on this clone: The sample carries other DNA sequences with the same CDR3. This chain uses TRBV5-4 with TRBJ2-7, with TRBD1 as a possible D gene (5 bases). Germline V gene data show CDR1 as SGHNT and CDR2 as YYREEE (reference sequence). CDR3 length: 13 amino acids. V lost 5 bases to trimming and J lost 2 bases, with 11 bases between them. DNA of the CDR3: TGTGCCAGCAGTCCCCAGGGTACCTACGAGCAGTACTTC. As protein: CASSPQGTYEQYF.

As concerns this clone: Other nucleotide sequences in the sample specify the same CDR3. This chain links TRBV13 with TRBJ2-2, with D hard to call. Germline lookup yields CDR1 PRHDT and CDR2 FYEKMQ (reference sequence). V was cut by 3 bases and J by 6 bases, with 2 bases left in between. This CDR3 is built from 11 residues. CDR3 sequence: CASSLAGELFF. CDR3 in DNA: TGTGCCAGCAGCTTGGCCGGGGAGCTGTTTTTT.

The CDR3 loop reads CASSLELESSTDTQYF. As DNA, the CDR3 is TGTGCCAGCAGCTTAGAACTCGAATCTAGCACAGATACGCAGTATTTT. V gene TRBV7-6 combines with J gene TRBJ2-3; D is unclear. Per germline, CDR1 SGHVS and CDR2 FNYEAQ. The CDR3 is made up of 16 amino acids. Deletions cut 1 base from V and 0 bases from J, with 11 bases between.

The chain links TRBV7-2 to TRBJ2-1; D assignment may be TRBD1 or TRBD2 (5 bases each). Germline V lookup: CDR1 SGHTA, CDR2 FQGNSA. The CDR3 consists of 17 residues. V was cut by 5 bases and J by 1 base, with 18 bases left in between. CDR3 loop: CASSPVGGVGSYNEQFF. The CDR3 DNA is TGTGCCAGCAGCCCGGTTGGGGGAGTGGGTTCCTACAATGAGCAGTTCTTC.

The rearrangement joins TRBV11-3 to TRBJ2-7, with D possibly being TRBD1 (6 bases). Trimming removed 2 bases at V and 0 bases at J, with 20 bases between. The length of the CDR3 is 18 residues. Germline CDR1 reads SGHNT; CDR2 reads YENEEA. The CDR3 region has the DNA TGTGCCAGCAGCTTAAATCCCCCGGGACACCTTAGCTCCTACGAGCAGTACTTC. Residues: CASSLNPPGHLSSYEQYF.

V gene TRBV29-1 combines with J gene TRBJ2-7; 8 bases are shared with TRBD1. The germline V gene has CDR1 SQVTM and CDR2 ANQGSEA. The CDR3 is made up of 13 amino acids. Trimming at V came to 6 bases and at J to 3 bases, leaving 7 bases not matched to a gene. The DNA for the CDR3 is TGCAGCGTAAGACAGGGGTCTAACTACGAGCAGTACTTC. Its protein is CSVRQGSNYEQYF.

The J gene is TRBJ2-5, the V gene TRBV27; tentatively, D is TRBD1 (5 bases). The V and J ends lost 2 bases and 2 bases respectively, with 6 bases between them. Germline CDR1 and CDR2: MNHEY and SMNVEV (reference sequence). The CDR3 has 13 amino acids. Written as DNA, the CDR3 is TGTGCCAGCAGTTTAGGACATCAAGAGACCCAGTACTTC. This translates into CASSLGHQETQYF.

The sample holds a few counts of this clone. Different DNA sequences within this sample yield the same CDR3. V gene TRBV9 combines with J gene TRBJ2-2; D remains ambiguous. V lost 4 bases and J lost 4, with 5 bases in between. The germline CDR1 and CDR2 sequences are SGDLS and YYNGEE. The CDR3 totals 12 residues. CDR3 in amino acids: CASSPGTGELFF. The CDR3 region has the DNA TGTGCCAGCAGCCCGGGCACCGGGGAGCTGTTTTTT.

The chain is built from TRBV6-5 and TRBJ2-7, with 8 bases that match TRBD2. CDR1 MNHEY and CDR2 SVGAGI come from the germline V gene. The ends lost 10 bases at V and 6 bases at J; junction bases unmatched: 5. The CDR3 extends over 11 amino acids. The CDR3 protein is CATNGGGEQYF. The CDR3 DNA reads TGTGCCACCAACGGGGGGGGCGAGCAGTACTTC.

The chain is built from TRBV11-2 and TRBJ1-1; 7 positions match TRBD1. Trimming took 6 bases from V and 0 from J; bases not matched to a gene: 13. The CDR3 runs to 17 residues. In germline, CDR1 is SGHAT, CDR2 FQNNGV. The CDR3 DNA is TGTGCCAGCAGACTAGGTGGACAGGCCACTTTGAACACTGAAGCTTTCTTT. The encoded protein is CASRLGGQATLNTEAFF.

J is TRBJ1-5 and V is TRBV6-5; D possibly corresponds to TRBD1 (5 bases). Germline CDR1 and CDR2: MNHEY and SVGAGI. V was cut by 2 bases and J by 5 bases, with 10 bases left in between. The CDR3 runs 14 residues. The CDR3 region has the DNA TGTGCCAGCAGTTACGCAGGGCCCCATCAGCCCCAGCATTTT. Translating gives CASSYAGPHQPQHF.

The gene calls are TRBV7-2 and TRBJ2-7; D gene unclear. The CDR3 spans 15 residues. CDR1 SGHTA and CDR2 FQGNSA come from the germline V gene. Trimming pared 3 bases from V and 2 bases from J, leaving 14 bases between. CDR3 region: CASSFAPTGTYEQYF. The CDR3 DNA sequence: TGTGCCAGCAGCTTTGCCCCTACTGGAACCTACGAGCAGTACTTC. Complete variable domain (other parts from reference TRBV7-2 and TRBJ2-7): GAGVSQSPSNKVTEKGKDVELRCDPISGHTALYWYRQSLGQGLEFLIYFQGNSAPDKSGLPSDRFSAERTGGSVSTLTIQRTQQEDSAVYLCASSFAPTGTYEQYFGPGTRLTVT.

V and J are TRBV7-9 and TRBJ2-7; 8 bases match TRBD2. The CDR3 is 17 residues long. After removal of 5 bases from V and 0 bases from J, the junction contained 12 bases not matched to a gene. Germline-derived CDR1 and CDR2 are SEHNR and FQNEAQ (reference sequence). The CDR3 nucleotides are TGTGCCAGCAGCCCCAGCGGGGGTAGCGGAGCCTCCTACGAGCAGTACTTC. As protein: CASSPSGGSGASYEQYF.

Turning to this clone: At the DNA level, this CDR3 is encoded by other sequences in the same sample as well. This chain links TRBV7-9 with TRBJ2-5, with D unclear. Germline CDR1 and CDR2: SEHNR and FQNEAQ (reference sequence). Trimming pared 2 bases from V and 1 base from J, leaving 5 bases between. The CDR3 is 13 amino acids. The CDR3 DNA reads TGTGCCAGCAGCTTACTACCCCAAGAGACCCAGTACTTC. Its translation: CASSLLPQETQYF.

The J gene is TRBJ2-1, the V gene TRBV9, with no clear D. The germline V and J ends were trimmed by 4 bases and 0 bases, with 14 bases remaining between them. Looked up from germline, CDR1 is SGDLS and CDR2 is YYNGEE. The CDR3 has 16 residues. CDR3 loop: CASSTQVGASYNEQFF. For the CDR3, the DNA is TGTGCCAGCAGCACCCAAGTAGGAGCCTCCTACAATGAGCAGTTCTTC.

V usage is TRBV7-8 and J usage is TRBJ2-7; D is uncertain. The CDR3 consists of 14 residues. The V end was cut by 2 bases, the J end by 3 bases, with 11 bases between. Germline V gene data show CDR1 as SGHVS and CDR2 as FQNEAQ. The CDR3: CASSLSGSIYEQYF. The DNA for the CDR3 is TGTGCCAGCAGCTTATCTGGTAGCATCTACGAGCAGTACTTC.

The CDR3 region has the DNA TGTGCCAGCACCGGACAGGGATTAGCCTACACCTTC. This translates into CASTGQGLAYTF. The V call is TRBV2, the J call TRBJ1-2, with 8 positions matching TRBD1. Trimming at V came to 7 bases and at J to 10 bases, leaving 8 bases not matched to a gene. The CDR3 consists of 12 residues. Germline V gene sequence: CDR1 SNHLY, CDR2 FYNNEI.

This clone was counted a single time. The CDR3 nucleotides read TGCGCCAGCAGCTTGGAGGGACTAGGATCGTACAATGAGCAGTTCTTC. As protein: CASSLEGLGSYNEQFF. The chain employs TRBV5-1 and TRBJ2-1, with TRBD2 matching 8 bases. The CDR3 consists of 16 residues. V shed 0 bases and J 4 bases; nucleotides not matched to a gene: 6. Germline V lookup: CDR1 SGHRS, CDR2 YFSETQ.

The chain couples TRBV15 to TRBJ2-7, with TRBD2 matching over 8 bases. Unmatched junction bases numbered 4, after V lost 3 bases and J lost 3 bases. Germline assignment: CDR1 LNHNV and CDR2 YYDKDF (reference sequence). This CDR3 is 14 amino acids long. CDR3 nucleotide sequence: TGTGCCACCAGCAGTAGCGGGGAAGTCTACGAGCAGTACTTC. Encoded protein: CATSSSGEVYEQYF.